This TCR beta chain was identified in a study of blood T cell repertoires in COVID-19. The authors' processing: Amplifying reference gene primers gave estimates of nucleated cell counts. The method was immunoSEQ multiplex PCR; TCRdb's version includes in-frame clones alone and lacks a portion of them. The DNA was the basis for D and trimming; V, J and clone size are from that table. The data hold some 330,000 clones, with roughly 90% observed a single time. The germline CDR1 and CDR2 sequences are SNHLY and FYNNEI. CDR3 length: 12 residues. Trimming stripped 6 bases from V and 9 bases from J, with 11 bases between. This clone has a single count.

The V gene is TRBV2, the J gene TRBJ1-4; a possible D gene is TRBD1 (5 bases). The sequenced material came from PBMCs or T cells enriched from blood (not recorded which). The clonotype originates from a woman aged 30 to 39 who had recovered from COVID-19. CDR3 nucleotides: TGTGCCAGCAGCCAAACAGGAAAAAAACTGTTTTTT. It encodes CASSQTGKKLFF.